What follows are 30 T cell receptor beta chains derived from one specimen sequenced in a study of cytomegalovirus exposure and HLA in healthy donors. The study ran its PCR with 60 Vbeta and 13 Jbeta primers. Profiling relied on immunoSEQ multiplex PCR, and the TCRdb table lists in-frame clones only, not all of them. This sample has 100,000 to 150,000 clones, with over 60% found just once. The sequenced sample consisted of PBMCs. The receptors here all came from a human donor in good health.

The chain is built from TRBV9 and TRBJ2-7; 7 bases are a match to TRBD1. CDR3 length: 16 amino acids. J was trimmed by 7 bases and V by 1 base; bases with no gene match: 14. Looked up from germline, CDR1 is SGDLS and CDR2 is YYNGEE. The CDR3 is CASSVSIGQAQWEQYF. The CDR3 nucleotides are TGTGCCAGCAGCGTAAGTATAGGACAGGCCCAGTGGGAGCAGTACTTC.

This chain connects TRBV5-4 to TRBJ2-5; 7 bases map to TRBD2. Germline CDR1 SGHNT, CDR2 YYREEE (reference sequence). This CDR3 comprises 15 residues. The ends lost 5 bases at V and 2 bases at J; junction bases unmatched: 9. The CDR3 DNA reads as TGTGCCAGCAGTCTTATGGGGGGGACGCAAGAGACCCAGTACTTC. Translating it yields CASSLMGGTQETQYF.

The chain has TRBV9 and TRBJ2-1; D not resolved. V was cut by 0 bases and J by 7 bases, with 5 bases left in between. CDR1 is SGDLS, CDR2 YYNGEE, per germline. The CDR3 length is 12 residues. The CDR3 bases are TGTGCCAGCAGCGTAGAAGCTAATGAGCAGTTCTTC. This gives the protein CASSVEANEQFF.

This clone was observed a few times. V and J are TRBV7-3 and TRBJ2-7; tentatively, D is TRBD1 (5 bases). The V gene lost 1 base and the J gene lost 6 bases, with 10 bases spanning the gap. The V gene's germline CDR1 is SGHTA and CDR2 FQGTGA. The CDR3 extends over 13 amino acids. The CDR3 DNA sequence: TGTGCCAGCAGCTTAAACTGGGGCTCCGAGCAGTACTTC. It translates to CASSLNWGSEQYF.

The chain is built from TRBV2 and TRBJ1-1; 9 nucleotides line up with TRBD1. The CDR3 contains 14 residues. V shed 8 bases, J shed 4 bases, and the junction held 8 bases outside the gene matches. Germline V gives CDR1 SNHLY, CDR2 FYNNEI. The CDR3 sequence is CASGGDRVSTEAFF. The CDR3 DNA reads TGTGCCAGCGGGGGGGACAGGGTTAGCACTGAAGCTTTCTTT.

This clone was seen just once. The chain has TRBV19 and TRBJ2-7; 10 bases are a match to TRBD2. The CDR3 runs 14 residues. V lost 6 bases and J lost 2; bases outside the gene matches: 4. Germline V gene data show CDR1 as LNHDA and CDR2 as SQIVND (reference sequence). In nucleotides, the CDR3 is TGTGCCAGTAGGACTAGCGGGCGTGCCTACGAGCAGTACTTC. As protein: CASRTSGRAYEQYF.

This rearrangement joins TRBV5-1 to TRBJ2-4; the D gene is possibly TRBD1 (5 bases). The length of the CDR3 is 20 residues. Germline CDR1 reads SGHRS; CDR2 reads YFSETQ. V was cut by 5 bases and J by 0 bases, with 27 bases left in between. This CDR3 is CASSFFIPTDHDLAKNIQYF. The CDR3 DNA follows: TGCGCCAGCAGTTTCTTTATCCCGACAGACCATGACTTAGCCAAAAACATTCAGTACTTC.

The chain couples TRBV7-9 to TRBJ2-5, with D unresolved. Germline values: CDR1 SEHNR, CDR2 FQNEAQ (reference sequence). Trimming shortened V by 2 bases and J by 3 bases, and 13 bases separated the two germline ends. The CDR3 is 15 amino acids. The CDR3, as DNA: TGTGCCAGCAGCTTATGGGCGAGTGGAAAAGAGACCCAGTACTTC. This encodes CASSLWASGKETQYF. The variable domain in full, with the rest retrieved from reference TRBV7-9 and TRBJ2-5, is DTGVSQNPRHKITKRGQNVTFRCDPISEHNRLYWYRQTLGQGPEFLTYFQNEAQLEKSRLLSDRFSAERPKGSFSTLEIQRTEQGDSAMYLCASSLWASGKETQYFGPGTRLLVL.

The rearrangement joins TRBV2 to TRBJ2-3; D is perhaps TRBD2 (7 bases). CDR1 SNHLY and CDR2 FYNNEI come from the germline V gene. The length of the CDR3 is 16 residues. V gave up 6 bases and J gave up 0 bases, with 16 bases separating them. The CDR3 reads CASRAGARGSTDTQYF. In DNA, the CDR3 is TGTGCCAGCAGGGCGGGAGCGAGGGGGAGCACAGATACGCAGTATTTT.

With respect to this clone: One end of the junction does not line up with germline, which may come from a read error. The chain uses TRBV11-2 and TRBJ2-5; 11 nucleotides agree with TRBD2. In germline, CDR1 is SGHAT, CDR2 FQNNGV. The CDR3 runs to 16 residues. In DNA form, the CDR3 reads TGTACCAGCAGCCCAACCATGGGACTAGCGGCCTCGACCCAGTACTTC. It codes for CTSSPTMGLAASTQYF.

The J gene is TRBJ2-2, the V gene TRBV7-9, with no clear D. Per the germline V gene, CDR1 is SEHNR and CDR2 is FQNEAQ (reference sequence). Trimming shortened V by 2 bases and J by 4 bases, and 8 bases separated the two germline ends. The CDR3 loop spans 14 amino acids. The CDR3 DNA reads as TGTGCCAGCAGCTTAATAGATTTCACCGGGGAGCTGTTTTTT. This translates into CASSLIDFTGELFF.

The chain joins TRBV7-2 to TRBJ1-4; TRBD1 matches at 7 bases. V dropped 5 bases and J dropped 15; count of bases not matched to a gene: 12. Germline values: CDR1 SGHTA, CDR2 FQGNSA. The length of the CDR3 is 13 residues. This CDR3 is CASSMDPGGLVFF. The CDR3, as DNA: TGTGCCAGCAGCATGGACCCAGGGGGTTTGGTGTTTTTT.

The rearrangement joins TRBV5-1 to TRBJ2-7, with D hard to call. In germline, CDR1 is SGHRS, CDR2 YFSETQ. There are 12 residues in the CDR3. With 4 bases removed from V and 7 bases from J, the gap between germline ends came to 12 bases. CDR3 nucleotides: TGCGCCAGCAGCGCGACTTCCCGGGAGCAGTACTTC. As protein: CASSATSREQYF.

The rearrangement uses TRBV5-6 and TRBJ2-5; the D gene is possibly TRBD2 (7 bases). Trimming shortened V by 0 bases and J by 1 base, and 10 bases separated the two germline ends. From germline, CDR1 is SGHDT and CDR2 YYEEEE. This CDR3 is 15 amino acids long. The CDR3 protein is CASSLGGGPQETQYF. CDR3 DNA: TGTGCCAGCAGCTTGGGCGGGGGCCCCCAAGAGACCCAGTACTTC.

This clone was picked up a small number of times. The V gene is TRBV19, the J gene TRBJ1-5; D is possibly TRBD1 (5 bases). From germline, CDR1 is LNHDA and CDR2 SQIVND (reference sequence). The V and J ends lost 7 bases and 4 bases respectively, with 17 bases between them. The CDR3 covers 15 residues. CDR3 loop: CASTPPEGYNQPQHF. CDR3 in DNA: TGTGCCAGTACCCCGCCGGAGGGGTATAATCAGCCCCAGCATTTT. The whole variable domain, remainder taken from reference TRBV19 and TRBJ1-5, is DGGITQSPKYLFRKEGQNVTLSCEQNLNHDAMYWYRQDPGQGLRLIYYSQIVNDFQKGDIAEGYSVSREKKESFPLTVTSAQKNPTAFYLCASTPPEGYNQPQHFGDGTRLSIL.

A single count supports this clone. This chain links TRBV5-1 with TRBJ2-3, with unresolved D. The CDR3 loop spans 13 amino acids. V lost 3 bases and J lost 1, with 6 bases in between. Germline V lookup: CDR1 SGHRS, CDR2 YFSETQ. The CDR3 sequence: CASSSFGTDTQYF. CDR3 DNA: TGCGCCAGCAGCTCCTTTGGCACAGATACGCAGTATTTT.

This clone was counted between two and nine times. The chain has TRBV10-1 and TRBJ2-7; the match to TRBD1 covers 8 bases. J lost 3 bases, V lost 3 bases, and 7 bases had no gene match. This CDR3 is built from 15 residues. Germline-derived CDR1 and CDR2 are WNHNN and SYGVQD (reference sequence). DNA for the CDR3: TGCGCCAGCAGTGACATCCGGGACAGGAGCTACGAGCAGTACTTC. It translates to CASSDIRDRSYEQYF.

This chain uses TRBV19 with TRBJ2-3, with D unclear. Germline V CDR1 and CDR2: LNHDA, SQIVND (reference sequence). The CDR3 runs to 15 residues. V was clipped by 5 bases and J by 1 base, with 13 bases between them. The CDR3 DNA is TGTGCCAGTAGTTGGCTGAGCGCAGGCACAGATACGCAGTATTTT. The encoded protein is CASSWLSAGTDTQYF.

This chain uses TRBV4-1 with TRBJ1-1, with 8 positions matching TRBD1. Germline V gene data show CDR1 as MGHRA and CDR2 as YSYEKL. With V trimmed by 1 base and J by 1 base, 5 bases remained unmatched. CDR3 length: 16 amino acids. The CDR3 region is CASSQVFGTGNTEAFF. The CDR3 coding sequence is TGCGCCAGCAGCCAAGTATTTGGGACAGGGAACACTGAAGCTTTCTTT.

The gene calls are TRBV7-9 and TRBJ2-7, with a possible D match to TRBD2 (5 bases). The germline V gene encodes CDR1 SEHNR and CDR2 FQNEAQ (reference sequence). Trimming shortened V by 0 bases and J by 5 bases, and 17 bases separated the two germline ends. CDR3 size: 16 residues. The CDR3 DNA reads TGTGCCAGCAGCTTAGCGGTTGGTAGCGTTTGGGACGAGCAGTACTTC. This encodes CASSLAVGSVWDEQYF. The full variable domain, rest sourced from reference TRBV7-9 and TRBJ2-7, is DTGVSQNPRHKITKRGQNVTFRCDPISEHNRLYWYRQTLGQGPEFLTYFQNEAQLEKSRLLSDRFSAERPKGSFSTLEIQRTEQGDSAMYLCASSLAVGSVWDEQYFGPGTRLTVT.

The gene calls are TRBV29-1 and TRBJ2-7; 7 nucleotides match TRBD2. From germline, CDR1 is SQVTM and CDR2 ANQGSEA. This CDR3 has 14 amino acids. Unmatched junction bases numbered 14, after V lost 3 bases and J lost 9 bases. CDR3 in DNA: TGCAGCGTTGAGATGGGAGCGGGACCTACAGGGCAGTACTTC. It encodes CSVEMGAGPTGQYF.

J is TRBJ1-5 and V is TRBV27, with D possibly matching TRBD1 (5 bases). V was trimmed by 4 bases and J by 3 bases, leaving 22 bases between them. The CDR3 consists of 18 residues. Germline CDR1 reads MNHEY; CDR2 reads SMNVEV (reference sequence). CDR3 DNA sequence: TGTGCCAGCAGTTCCCATCAGGGCGTCGGCTACATCAATCAGCCCCAGCATTTT. As protein: CASSSHQGVGYINQPQHF.

The rearrangement joins TRBV19 to TRBJ2-7, with D possibly TRBD1 on 5 matching bases. The germline V gene has CDR1 LNHDA and CDR2 SQIVND (reference sequence). V was shortened by 6 bases and J by 5 bases, with 17 bases between the two germline ends. The CDR3 is 14 amino acids. The CDR3 coding sequence is TGTGCCAGTAGCACAGGTAACCCTCTCGACGAGCAGTACTTC. As protein: CASSTGNPLDEQYF.

This clone appeared once. The chain combines TRBV11-2 with TRBJ2-3; 8 nucleotides line up with TRBD2. Looked up from germline, CDR1 is SGHAT and CDR2 is FQNNGV. V shed 5 bases and J 8 bases; nucleotides not matched to a gene: 18. The CDR3 runs to 17 residues. CDR3 sequence: CASSPRVAGVAGGTQYF. The CDR3 coding sequence is TGTGCCAGCAGCCCCAGGGTGGCAGGGGTGGCGGGAGGTACGCAGTATTTT.

The CDR3 spells CASSQGHSGGASNEQFF. In DNA form, the CDR3 reads TGTGCCAGCAGCCAAGGGCATAGCGGGGGGGCGTCGAATGAGCAGTTCTTC. V and J are TRBV4-2 and TRBJ2-1, with 11 bases identical to TRBD2. Germline lookup yields CDR1 LGHNA and CDR2 YNFKEQ. V was pared by 1 base and J by 7 bases, with 9 bases of the junction left unmatched. CDR3 size: 17 residues.

The rearrangement joins TRBV6-5 to TRBJ2-2; a possible D gene is TRBD1 (5 bases). Germline assignment: CDR1 MNHEY and CDR2 SVGAGI. The V end was cut by 7 bases, the J end by 3 bases, with 12 bases between. The CDR3 totals 14 residues. DNA for the CDR3: TGTGCCAGCACCCAGGGCTTGTACACCGGGGAGCTGTTTTTT. Its translation: CASTQGLYTGELFF.

The V and J genes are TRBV27 and TRBJ2-7; 12 bases agree with TRBD2. There are 14 residues in the CDR3. V trimming: 6 bases; J trimming: 4 bases; junction bases outside the gene matches: 4. CDR1 MNHEY and CDR2 SMNVEV come from the germline V gene (reference sequence). The chain's CDR3 is CASRGLAGSYEQYF. In nucleotides, the CDR3 is TGTGCCAGCAGAGGACTAGCGGGGTCTTACGAGCAGTACTTC.

The CDR3 sequence is CASGLPLSYGYTF. DNA for the CDR3: TGTGCCAGTGGACTTCCCCTATCCTATGGCTACACCTTC. The V gene is TRBV19, the J gene TRBJ1-2, with D unresolved. This CDR3 has 13 residues. The germline V and J ends were trimmed by 8 bases and 4 bases, with 14 bases remaining between them. In germline, CDR1 is LNHDA, CDR2 SQIVND (reference sequence).

This clone was seen only a few times. V is TRBV7-9 and J is TRBJ1-2, with D possibly being TRBD1 (6 bases). The CDR3 totals 14 residues. Germline values: CDR1 SEHNR, CDR2 FQNEAQ (reference sequence). V was cut by 5 bases and J by 2 bases, with 12 bases left in between. CDR3 in DNA: TGTGCCAGCAGCCCTAGGACAGAGAACTATGGCTACACCTTC. Amino acid sequence: CASSPRTENYGYTF.

The chain uses TRBV21-1 and TRBJ2-7; the D call in the table, TRBD2, was not verified against the DNA. TRBV21-1 is shown as a pseudogene. CDR3 length: 17 residues. DNA for the CDR3: TGTGCCAGCAGCACCGAAACGACTAGCGGACACTCCTACGAGCAGTACTTC. This gives the protein CASSTETTSGHSYEQYF.